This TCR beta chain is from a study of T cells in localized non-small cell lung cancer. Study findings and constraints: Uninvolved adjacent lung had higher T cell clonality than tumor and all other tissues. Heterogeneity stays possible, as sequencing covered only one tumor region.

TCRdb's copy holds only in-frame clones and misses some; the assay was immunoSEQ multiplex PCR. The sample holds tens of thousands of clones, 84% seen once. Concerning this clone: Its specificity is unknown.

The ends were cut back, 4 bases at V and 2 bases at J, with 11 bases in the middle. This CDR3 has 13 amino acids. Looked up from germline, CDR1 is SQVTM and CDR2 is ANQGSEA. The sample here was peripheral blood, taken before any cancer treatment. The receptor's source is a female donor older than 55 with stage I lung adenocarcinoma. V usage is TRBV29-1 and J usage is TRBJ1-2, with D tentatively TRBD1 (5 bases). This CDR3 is CSVGGGSNYGYTF. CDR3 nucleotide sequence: TGCAGCGTTGGTGGGGGGTCGAACTATGGCTACACCTTC. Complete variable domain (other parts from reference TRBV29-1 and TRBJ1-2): SAVISQKPSRDICQRGTSLTIQCQVDSQVTMMFWYRQQPGQSLTLIATANQGSEATYESGFVIDKFPISRPNLTFSTLTVSNMSPEDSSIYLCSVGGGSNYGYTFGSGTRLTVV.